Listed below are T cell receptor beta chains from one sample, sequenced in a study of Ad26.COV2.S vaccination and SARS-CoV-2 variants. TCRdb keeps only in-frame clones here, not all; method: immunoSEQ multiplex PCR. The sample shows about 350,000 clones, more than 85% of them seen only once. The sequencing here drew on peripheral blood, taken in a trial of Ad26.COV2.S vaccine versus placebo. All receptors come from a person aged 18-60 years who received the Ad26.COV2.S COVID-19 vaccine or a placebo. The CDR3 runs from the conserved cysteine through the conserved F or W. A D gene is named only where the DNA matches it firmly. Not every row has a clone size; where given, it reads once, few, many or a size class.

TRBV18	NA	NA	TRBJ1-1	CASSPGGWTMNTEAFF	TGTGCCAGCTCACCGGGCGGATGGACTATGAACACTGAAGCTTTCTTT
TRBV3-1/TRBV3-2	NA	TRBD2	TRBJ2-1	CASSQSTSGGFSEQFF	TGTGCCAGCAGCCAATCGACTAGCGGGGGGTTCAGTGAGCAGTTCTTC
TRBV5-1	NA	TRBD2	TRBJ2-3	CASSFSGLAGGPDTQYF	TGCGCCAGCAGCTTCTCGGGACTAGCGGGAGGGCCGGATACGCAGTATTTT
TRBV28	NA	NA	TRBJ1-5	CASSFTGSNQPQHF	TGTGCCAGCAGTTTCACAGGTAGCAATCAGCCCCAGCATTTT
TRBV7-2	NA	NA	TRBJ1-6	CASSLGRGDNSPLHF	TGTGCCAGCAGCTTAGGACGGGGTGACAATTCACCCCTCCACTTT
TRBV5-6	NA	NA	TRBJ2-5	CASSLKDGEETQYF	TGTGCCAGCAGCTTGAAGGACGGTGAAGAGACCCAGTACTTC
TRBV3-1/TRBV3-2	NA	NA	TRBJ1-2	CASSQDGARGTNGYTF	TGTGCCAGCAGCCAAGATGGAGCCAGGGGAACAAATGGCTACACCTTC
TRBV11-2	NA	TRBD1	TRBJ2-7	CASRPPWGTEQFYEQYF	TGTGCCAGCAGACCACCTTGGGGGACAGAGCAATTCTACGAGCAGTACTTC
TRBV28	NA	TRBD2	TRBJ2-7	CASSFPAGGPYEQYF	TGTGCCAGCAGTTTCCCAGCGGGAGGGCCGTACGAGCAGTACTTC
TRBV6-4	NA	NA	TRBJ1-6	CASSDGDRDSPLHF	TGTGCCAGCAGTGACGGGGACCGGGATTCACCCCTCCACTTT
TRBV5-1	NA	TRBD2	TRBJ2-1	CASSYTSGYEQFF	TGCGCCAGCTCTTACACTAGCGGGTATGAGCAGTTCTTC
TRBV19	NA	TRBD2	TRBJ2-3	CASDTSGGLTDTQYF	TGTGCCAGTGATACTAGCGGAGGACTCACAGATACGCAGTATTTT
TRBV7-3	NA	NA	TRBJ1-1	CASSLTTIGQSSTEAFF	TGTGCCAGCAGCTTAACAACTATTGGACAGAGTAGCACTGAAGCTTTCTTT
TRBV7-3	NA	TRBD1	TRBJ2-7	CASSLGTGGMNDEQYF	TGTGCCAGCAGCTTAGGGACAGGGGGCATGAACGACGAGCAGTACTTC
TRBV6-4	NA	NA	TRBJ2-3	CASSDSQGNTQYF	TGTGCCAGCAGTGACTCACAGGGTAACACGCAGTATTTT
TRBV5-1	NA	TRBD1	TRBJ2-4	CASSLSGGKNIQYF	TGCGCCAGCAGCTTGTCAGGGGGCAAAAACATTCAGTACTTC
TRBV9	NA	TRBD1	TRBJ2-1	CASRPGAGGNNEQFF	TGTGCCAGCAGACCAGGGGCAGGGGGCAACAATGAGCAGTTCTTC
TRBV14	NA	NA	TRBJ2-7	CASSQVFLGEQYF	TGTGCCAGCAGCCAAGTGTTTTTGGGCGAGCAGTACTTC
TRBV7-2	NA	TRBD2	TRBJ2-1	CASSLRTSVYNEQFF	TGTGCCAGCAGCTTAAGGACTAGCGTCTACAATGAGCAGTTCTTC
TRBV19	NA	NA	TRBJ2-7	CASSTSGTEIYEQYF	TGTGCCAGTAGTACCTCCGGGACTGAGATCTACGAGCAGTACTTC
TRBV5-1	once	TRBD1	TRBJ2-2	CASSLETGDTGELFF	TGCGCCAGCAGCTTGGAGACAGGGGACACCGGGGAGCTGTTTTTT
TRBV28	NA	NA	TRBJ1-3	CASSFLREAGGNTIYF	TGTGCCAGCAGTTTTCTCAGGGAGGCTGGCGGAAACACCATATATTTT
TRBV28	NA	TRBD1	TRBJ2-7	CASSFLWTGPYEQYF	TGTGCCAGCAGTTTTCTCTGGACAGGGCCCTACGAGCAGTACTTC
TRBV19	NA	NA	TRBJ2-1	CASSIRNEQFF	TGTGCCAGTAGTATTAGGAATGAGCAGTTCTTC
TRBV7-9	NA	NA	TRBJ1-2	CASSPPSNYGYTF	TGTGCCAGCAGCCCCCCCTCAAACTATGGCTACACCTTC
TRBV9	NA	NA	TRBJ1-5	CASSPGGGGNQPQHF	TGTGCCAGCAGCCCGGGGGGAGGGGGCAATCAGCCCCAGCATTTT
TRBV5-6	NA	NA	TRBJ1-5	CASSFRRDENQPQHF	TGTGCCAGCAGCTTTAGACGGGACGAGAATCAGCCCCAGCATTTT
TRBV7-9	NA	NA	TRBJ1-4	CASSDDREKLFF	TGTGCCAGCAGCGACGACAGGGAAAAACTGTTTTTT
TRBV4-1	once	NA	TRBJ2-7	CASSQALSRSSYEQYF	TGCGCCAGCAGCCAGGCCCTCAGTCGCAGCTCCTACGAGCAGTACTTC
TRBV4-1	NA	NA	TRBJ1-1	CASSQVSRDTEAFF	TGCGCCAGCAGCCAAGTGAGCAGGGACACTGAAGCTTTCTTT
TRBV19	once	NA	TRBJ2-2	CASSPEGPGVGGELFF	TGTGCCAGTAGTCCAGAGGGCCCAGGGGTTGGCGGGGAGCTGTTTTTT
TRBV5-1	once	NA	TRBJ1-4	CASRGDATNEKLFF	TGCGCCAGCCGTGGGGATGCAACTAATGAAAAACTGTTTTTT
TRBV6-5	NA	NA	TRBJ1-2	CASSYSSTGAWGYTF	TGTGCCAGCAGTTACTCGAGTACGGGGGCCTGGGGCTACACCTTC
TRBV5-3	NA	NA	TRBJ2-5	CARSLATSPETQYF	TGTGCCAGAAGCTTGGCAACTAGCCCAGAGACCCAGTACTTC
TRBV19	NA	NA	TRBJ2-2	CASSITGHYTGELFF	TGTGCCAGTAGTATCACGGGTCATTACACCGGGGAGCTGTTTTTT
TRBV10-3	few	NA	TRBJ1-5	CAISEPGVNQPQHF	TGTGCCATCAGTGAGCCGGGCGTCAATCAGCCCCAGCATTTT
TRBV21-1	NA	NA	TRBJ2-1	CASSAPWDSPKKEQFF	TGTGCCAGCAGCGCTCCGTGGGACTCCCCAAAAAAGGAGCAGTTCTTC
TRBV30	NA	NA	TRBJ1-2	CAWSPWGSYGYTF	TGTGCCTGGAGCCCTTGGGGGAGCTATGGCTACACCTTC
TRBV2	NA	TRBD1	TRBJ2-5	CASRTDREETQYF	TGTGCCAGCAGAACCGACAGGGAAGAGACCCAGTACTTC
TRBV28	NA	NA	TRBJ2-7	CASSFPPLAREQYF	TGTGCCAGCAGTTTCCCCCCCCTAGCGAGGGAGCAGTACTTC
TRBV7-6	NA	NA	TRBJ2-2	CASSLALSGNTGELFF	TGTGCCAGCAGCTTAGCCCTGAGCGGGAACACCGGGGAGCTGTTTTTT
TRBV7-9	once	TRBD1	TRBJ1-1	CASSFGARQGITEAFF	TGTGCCAGCAGCTTCGGGGCGAGACAGGGGATCACTGAAGCTTTCTTT
TRBV5-4	few	TRBD1	TRBJ2-2	CASSDKDREAGELFF	TGTGCCAGCAGCGATAAGGACAGGGAGGCCGGGGAGCTGTTTTTT
TRBV5-1	NA	TRBD2	TRBJ2-4	CASSSGTSGGIQYF	TGCGCCAGCAGCTCGGGGACTAGCGGAGGCATTCAGTACTTC
TRBV5-1	NA	NA	TRBJ2-7	CASSLESEEGEQYF	TGCGCCAGCAGCTTGGAATCTGAGGAGGGCGAGCAGTACTTC
TRBV7-8	few	NA	TRBJ2-7	CASSLYAGYEQYF	TGTGCCAGCAGCTTATACGCGGGCTACGAGCAGTACTTC
TRBV5-6	NA	TRBD2	TRBJ2-7	CASSQLAGVEYGSYEQYF	TGTGCCAGCAGCCAACTAGCGGGAGTCGAGTACGGCTCCTACGAGCAGTACTTC
TRBV7-9	NA	NA	TRBJ2-7	CASSPQGSNEQYF	TGTGCCAGCAGCCCTCAGGGATCGAACGAGCAGTACTTC
TRBV2	NA	NA	TRBJ2-3	CAISGQRGDTQYF	TGTGCTATCTCCGGACAGCGGGGAGATACGCAGTATTTT
TRBV28	NA	NA	TRBJ1-1	CASSLLTGSMNTEAFF	TGTGCCAGCAGTTTATTGACAGGATCCATGAACACTGAAGCTTTCTTT
TRBV15	NA	NA	TRBJ2-7	CATSRADGQPGGEQYF	TGTGCCACCAGCAGAGCGGATGGACAGCCTGGGGGCGAGCAGTACTTC
TRBV28	once	NA	TRBJ2-3	CASSLAPPDTQYF	TGTGCCAGCAGTTTGGCCCCCCCAGATACGCAGTATTTT
TRBV29-1	NA	TRBD1	TRBJ2-1	CSTIRQGAYNEQFF	TGCAGCACGATTCGACAGGGCGCCTACAATGAGCAGTTCTTC
TRBV3-1/TRBV3-2	NA	NA	TRBJ2-5	CASSQGEAQTQYF	TGTGCCAGCAGCCAAGGGGAAGCGCAGACCCAGTACTTC
TRBV27	NA	NA	TRBJ2-2	CASSGQANTGELFF	TGTGCCAGCAGTGGGCAGGCGAACACCGGGGAGCTGTTTTTT